This T cell receptor (beta chain) was retrieved from a study of cytomegalovirus exposure and HLA in healthy donors. The donors were in the 120-subject validation cohort; that cohort was separate from the approximately 700-subject first cohort. Repertoires were generated with immunoSEQ multiplex PCR, while TCRdb's copy carries only in-frame clones and drops some. The data hold about 110,000 clones, with under 85% observed a single time. The CDR3 covers 14 residues. The V end lost 3 bases, the J end lost 6 bases, and 9 bases lay between the germline ends. Germline V gene data show CDR1 as LNHDA and CDR2 as SQIVND (reference sequence).

The rearrangement uses TRBV19 and TRBJ1-6; TRBD1 is a possible D gene (5 bases). The receptor comes from a woman aged 18-35 years in good health and CMV-seronegative. Sequencing was performed on PBMCs. The CDR3 sequence: CASSMGQVNSPLHF. The CDR3 DNA reads TGTGCCAGTAGTATGGGGCAGGTTAATTCACCCCTCCACTTT.